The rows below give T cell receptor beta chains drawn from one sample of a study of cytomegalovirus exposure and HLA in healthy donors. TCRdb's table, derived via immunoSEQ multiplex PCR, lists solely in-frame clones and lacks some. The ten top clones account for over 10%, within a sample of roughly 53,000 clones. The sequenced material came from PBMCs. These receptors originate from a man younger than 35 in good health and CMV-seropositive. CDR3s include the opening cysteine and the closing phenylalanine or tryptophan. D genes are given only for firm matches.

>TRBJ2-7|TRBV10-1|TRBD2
TGCGCCAGCAGTGAGCCGATGTCTGCACCGGGACTAGCGGGAGGCGGGGACGAGCAGTACTTC
CASSEPMSAPGLAGGGDEQYF
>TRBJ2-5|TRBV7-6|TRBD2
TGTGCCAGCAGCTTAGCGACTAGCGAAAAGACCCAGTACTTC
CASSLATSEKTQYF
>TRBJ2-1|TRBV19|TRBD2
TGTGCCAGTAGTATGGGGGGGACTAGCGGGTCGAATGAGCAGTTCTTC
CASSMGGTSGSNEQFF
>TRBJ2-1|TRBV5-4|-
TGTGCCAGCAGCTTGGGGGGGGATGCACTCCTCAATGAGCAGTTCTTC
CASSLGGDALLNEQFF
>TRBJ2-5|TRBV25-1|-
TGTGCCAGCAGTGAATCCGCGAAAGAGACCCAGTACTTC
CASSESAKETQYF
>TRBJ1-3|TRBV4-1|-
TGCGCCAGCAGCCAAGATTACGCAGACTCTGGAAACACCATATATTTT
CASSQDYADSGNTIYF
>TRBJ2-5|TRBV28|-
TGTGCCAGCAGTTTACCGTTAGATAAGGAGACCCAGTACTTC
CASSLPLDKETQYF
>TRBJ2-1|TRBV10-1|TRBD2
TGCGCCAGCAGCGATTCTAGCGGGAGGAATGAGCAGTTCTTC
CASSDSSGRNEQFF
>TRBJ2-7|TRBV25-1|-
TGTGCCAGCAGTGAATCAGAAAACCCCTCCTACGAGCAGTACTTC
CASSESENPSYEQYF
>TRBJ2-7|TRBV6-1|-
TGTGCCAGCAGCTCCGGAGAAAATCCTCTATACGAGCAGTACTTC
CASSSGENPLYEQYF
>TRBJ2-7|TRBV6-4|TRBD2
TGTGCCAGAGGAGGACTAGCGGTCCACGAGCAGTACTTC
CARGGLAVHEQYF
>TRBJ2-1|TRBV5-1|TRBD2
TGCGCCAGCAGCACGACTAGCCCCAATGAGCAGTTCTTC
CASSTTSPNEQFF
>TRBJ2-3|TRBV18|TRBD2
TGTGCCAGCTCACCTCCGGGACTAGTTGGCACAGATACGCAGTATTTT
CASSPPGLVGTDTQYF
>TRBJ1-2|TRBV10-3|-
TGTGCCATCAGGAAACAGGATGGCTACACCTTC
CAIRKQDGYTF
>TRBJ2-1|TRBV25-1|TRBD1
TGTGCCAGCTCAGGGGGCAACGACTACAATGAGCAGTTCTTC
CASSGGNDYNEQFF
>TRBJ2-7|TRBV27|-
TGTGCCAGCAGTTTCCCGCTAATCCAGGGCCACGAGCAGTACTTC
CASSFPLIQGHEQYF
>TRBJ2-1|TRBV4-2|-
TGTGCCAGCAGCCAAGAAGAGAGCGGGACATATCCTAATGAGCAGTTCTTC
CASSQEESGTYPNEQFF
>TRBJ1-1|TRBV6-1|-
TGTGCCAGCATCGAGATCTTCGTCACTGAAGCTTTCTTT
CASIEIFVTEAFF
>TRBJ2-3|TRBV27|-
TGTGCCAGCAGTTTACGGGGTCAGTTAGACTTACGCACAGATACGCAGTATTTT
CASSLRGQLDLRTDTQYF
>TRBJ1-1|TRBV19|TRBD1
TGTGCCAGTAGTATCCCAAACTCCGGGACAGGGGCTGAAGCTTTCTTT
CASSIPNSGTGAEAFF
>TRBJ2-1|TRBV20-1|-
TGCAGTGCCATGGCTTACAATGAGCAGTTCTTC
CSAMAYNEQFF
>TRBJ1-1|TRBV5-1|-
TGCGCCAGCAGCGCCGAGACAGTGAACACTGAAGCTTTCTTT
CASSAETVNTEAFF
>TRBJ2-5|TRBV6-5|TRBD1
TGTGCCAGCAGTCCCGGGACAGGGGCCACCGAGACCCAGTACTTC
CASSPGTGATETQYF
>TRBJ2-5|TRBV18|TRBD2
TGTGCCAGCTCACCACCAGCGGGAGGGCCTTGGGAGCAGTACTTC
CASSPPAGGPWEQYF
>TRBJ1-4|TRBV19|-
TGTGCCAGTAGTATAGATCCTTATGAAAAACTGTTTTTT
CASSIDPYEKLFF
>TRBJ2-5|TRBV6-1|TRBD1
TGTGCCAGCAGTCGGACAGGGAAGGAGACCCAGTACTTC
CASSRTGKETQYF
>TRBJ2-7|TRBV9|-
TGTGCCAGCAGCCCCCTAGCCGGGCCCTACGAGCAGTACTTC
CASSPLAGPYEQYF
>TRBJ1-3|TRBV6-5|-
TGTGCCAGCAGTTCTCCGGGACTGGGAAACACCATATATTTT
CASSSPGLGNTIYF
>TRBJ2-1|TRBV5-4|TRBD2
TGTGCCAGCAGCTCTCCTAGCGGGAGCGATGAGCAGTTCTTC
CASSSPSGSDEQFF
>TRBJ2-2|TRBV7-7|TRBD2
TGTGCCAGCAGCTTTAGCGGGAGCGTCGGGGAGCTGTTTTTT
CASSFSGSVGELFF
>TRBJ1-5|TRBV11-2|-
TGTGCCAGCGGCCTGGGAGTCAACCAGCCCCAGCATTTT
CASGLGVNQPQHF
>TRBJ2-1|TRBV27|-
TGTGCCAGCAGTCCGGCGAGGCTCGGGGAGCAGTTCTTC
CASSPARLGEQFF
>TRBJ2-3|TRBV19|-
TGTGCCAGTAGTCCAACCCGGGATACGCAGTATTTT
CASSPTRDTQYF
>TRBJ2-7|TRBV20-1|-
TGCAGTGCGTCCCAACCCTACGAGCAGTACTTC
CSASQPYEQYF